One TCR beta chain is described in this entry. The data originate from a study of blood T cell repertoires in COVID-19. Whole-study context: The United States, Italy and Spain were the sources of the acute and convalescent COVID-19 samples. In each case, the material was cDNA or gDNA derived from T cells, B-cell-depleted T cells, or PBMCs.

CDR3 length: 14 residues. The V gene's germline CDR1 is MNHEY and CDR2 SMNVEV (reference sequence). The junction had 3 bases not matched to a gene; V was cut back by 5 bases and J by 1 base. As originally analysed: Nucleated cell number was recorded as an estimate derived from reference gene primer amplification. Profiling relied on immunoSEQ multiplex PCR, and the TCRdb table lists in-frame clones only, not all of them. Clonal size and the V and J genes are those of that table, whereas D and trimming came from the DNA. The sample lists about 200,000 clones; 92% were seen once. This chain connects TRBV27 to TRBJ2-7; TRBD2 matches 9 bases. The sequenced material came from peripheral blood. This TCR was sampled from a man in his thirties or forties with acute or convalescent COVID-19. CDR3 sequence: CASSLLAGSYEQYF. The CDR3 DNA reads TGTGCCAGCAGTCTCCTAGCGGGATCCTACGAGCAGTACTTC.